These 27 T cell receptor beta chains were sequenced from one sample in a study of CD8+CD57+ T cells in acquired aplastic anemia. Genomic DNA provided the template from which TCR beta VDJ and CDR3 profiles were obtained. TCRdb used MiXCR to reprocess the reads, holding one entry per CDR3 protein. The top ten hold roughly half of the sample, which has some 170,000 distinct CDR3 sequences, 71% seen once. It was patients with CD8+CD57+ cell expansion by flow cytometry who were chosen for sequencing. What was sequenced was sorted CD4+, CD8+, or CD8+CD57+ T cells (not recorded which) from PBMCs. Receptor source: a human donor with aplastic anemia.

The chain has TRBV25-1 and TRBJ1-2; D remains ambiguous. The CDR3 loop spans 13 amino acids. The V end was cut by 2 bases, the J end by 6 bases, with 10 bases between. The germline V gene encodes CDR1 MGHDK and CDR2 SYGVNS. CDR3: CASSEGPGHGYTF. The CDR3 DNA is TGTGCCAGCAGTGAAGGGCCTGGCCATGGCTACACCTTC.

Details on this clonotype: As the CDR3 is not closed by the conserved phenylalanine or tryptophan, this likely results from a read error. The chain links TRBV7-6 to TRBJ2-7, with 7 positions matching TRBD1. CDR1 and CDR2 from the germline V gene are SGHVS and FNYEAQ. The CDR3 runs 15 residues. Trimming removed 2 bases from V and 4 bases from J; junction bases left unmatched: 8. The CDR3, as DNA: TGTGCCAGCAGCTTATCCCGAGACAGGGAGTACGAGCAGTACCTC. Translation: CASSLSRDREYEQYL.

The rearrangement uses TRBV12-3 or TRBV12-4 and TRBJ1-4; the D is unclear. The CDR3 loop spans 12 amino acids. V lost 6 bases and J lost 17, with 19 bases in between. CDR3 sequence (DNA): TGTGCCAGCAGCCGGAGCGGACTTTTAGGTTTTTTT. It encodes CASSRSGLLGFF.

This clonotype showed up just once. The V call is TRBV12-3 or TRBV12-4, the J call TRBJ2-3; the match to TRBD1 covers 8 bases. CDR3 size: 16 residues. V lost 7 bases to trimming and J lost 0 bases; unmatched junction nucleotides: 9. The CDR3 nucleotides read TGTGCCAGCACCTCAGACAGGGGAAGAAGCACAGATACGCAGTATTTT. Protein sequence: CASTSDRGRSTDTQYF.

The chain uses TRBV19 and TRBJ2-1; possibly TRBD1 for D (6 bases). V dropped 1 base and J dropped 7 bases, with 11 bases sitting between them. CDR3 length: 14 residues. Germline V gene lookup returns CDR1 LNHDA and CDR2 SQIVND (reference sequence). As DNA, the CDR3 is TGTGCCAGTAGTATAGGACAGGTGAGGAATGAGCAGTTCTTC. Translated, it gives CASSIGQVRNEQFF.

CDR3 region: CASSRKQGKGQYF. The CDR3, as DNA: TGTGCCAGCAGCCGGAAACAGGGGAAGGGCCAGTACTTC. The genes are TRBV7-9 and TRBJ2-5; 7 bases agree with TRBD1. The CDR3 sequence is 13 residues long. V shed 5 bases, J shed 10 bases, and the junction held 10 bases outside the gene matches. From germline, CDR1 is SEHNR and CDR2 FQNEAQ (reference sequence).

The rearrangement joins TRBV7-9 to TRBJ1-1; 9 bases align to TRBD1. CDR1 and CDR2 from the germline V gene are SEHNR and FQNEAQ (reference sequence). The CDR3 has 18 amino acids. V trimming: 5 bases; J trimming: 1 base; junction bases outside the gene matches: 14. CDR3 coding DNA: TGTGCCAGCAGCGACCCTGTTTCGGACAGGGGCCCGAACACTGAAGCTTTCTTT. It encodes CASSDPVSDRGPNTEAFF.

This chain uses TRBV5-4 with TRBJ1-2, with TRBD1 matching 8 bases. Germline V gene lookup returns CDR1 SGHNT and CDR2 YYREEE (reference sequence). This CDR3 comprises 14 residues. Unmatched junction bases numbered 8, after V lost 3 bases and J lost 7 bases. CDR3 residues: CASSSLGDRPGYTF. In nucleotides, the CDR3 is TGTGCCAGCAGCTCCCTCGGGGACAGGCCTGGCTACACCTTC.

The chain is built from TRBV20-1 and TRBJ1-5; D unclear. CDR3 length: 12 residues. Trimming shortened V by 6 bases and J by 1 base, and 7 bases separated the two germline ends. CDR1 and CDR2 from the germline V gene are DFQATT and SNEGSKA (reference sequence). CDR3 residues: CSAFGSNQPQHF. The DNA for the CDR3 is TGCAGTGCCTTCGGGAGCAATCAGCCCCAGCATTTT.

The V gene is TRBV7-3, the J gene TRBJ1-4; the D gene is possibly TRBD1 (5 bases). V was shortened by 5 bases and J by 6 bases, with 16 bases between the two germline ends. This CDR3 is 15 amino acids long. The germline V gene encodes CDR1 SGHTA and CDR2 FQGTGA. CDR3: CASSQVEGRDEKLFF. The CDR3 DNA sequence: TGTGCCAGCAGCCAAGTTGAGGGGAGAGATGAAAAACTGTTTTTT.

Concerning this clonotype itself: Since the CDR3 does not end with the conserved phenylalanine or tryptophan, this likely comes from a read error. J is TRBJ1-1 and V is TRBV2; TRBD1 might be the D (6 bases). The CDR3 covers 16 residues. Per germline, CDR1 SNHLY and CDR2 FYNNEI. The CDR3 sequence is CASSAQGSRSDTEAFL. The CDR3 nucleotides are TGTGCCAGCAGTGCGCAGGGGTCACGATCGGACACCGAAGCTTTCCTT.

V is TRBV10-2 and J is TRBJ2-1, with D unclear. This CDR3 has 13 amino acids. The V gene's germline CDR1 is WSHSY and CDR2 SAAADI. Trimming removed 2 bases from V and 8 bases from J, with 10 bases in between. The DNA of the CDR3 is TGCGCCAGCAGTGAGGGCGGATACGATGAGCAGTTCTTC. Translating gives CASSEGGYDEQFF.

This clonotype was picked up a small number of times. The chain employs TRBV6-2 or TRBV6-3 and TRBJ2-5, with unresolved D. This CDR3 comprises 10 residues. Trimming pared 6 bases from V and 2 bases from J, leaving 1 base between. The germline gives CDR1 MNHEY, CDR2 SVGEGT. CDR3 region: CASRQETQYF. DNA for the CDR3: TGTGCCAGCAGACAAGAGACCCAGTACTTC.

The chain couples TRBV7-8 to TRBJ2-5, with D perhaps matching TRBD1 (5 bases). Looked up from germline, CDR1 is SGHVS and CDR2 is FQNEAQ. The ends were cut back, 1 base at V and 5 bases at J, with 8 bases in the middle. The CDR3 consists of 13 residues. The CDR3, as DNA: TGTGCCAGCAGCTTAGTCAGGGCGGAGACCCAGTACTTC. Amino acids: CASSLVRAETQYF.

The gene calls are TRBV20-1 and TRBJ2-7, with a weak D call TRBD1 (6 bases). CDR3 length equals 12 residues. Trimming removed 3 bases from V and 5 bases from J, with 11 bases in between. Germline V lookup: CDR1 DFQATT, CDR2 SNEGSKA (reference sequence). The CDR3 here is CSARGAGHEQYF. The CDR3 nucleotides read TGCAGTGCTAGGGGGGCAGGCCACGAGCAGTACTTC.

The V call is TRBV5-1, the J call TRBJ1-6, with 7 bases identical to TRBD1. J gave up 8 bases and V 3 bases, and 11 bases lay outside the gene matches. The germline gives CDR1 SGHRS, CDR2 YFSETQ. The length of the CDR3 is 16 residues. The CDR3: CASSSGDSLNYSPLHF. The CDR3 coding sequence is TGCGCCAGCAGCTCAGGGGACAGCCTGAATTATTCACCCCTCCACTTT.

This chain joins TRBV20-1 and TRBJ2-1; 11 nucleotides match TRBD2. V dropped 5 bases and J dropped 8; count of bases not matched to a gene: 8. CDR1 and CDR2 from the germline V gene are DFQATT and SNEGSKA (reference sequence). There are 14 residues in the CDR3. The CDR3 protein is CSAVTSGSTHEQFF. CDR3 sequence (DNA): TGCAGTGCTGTAACTAGCGGGAGTACCCATGAGCAGTTCTTC.

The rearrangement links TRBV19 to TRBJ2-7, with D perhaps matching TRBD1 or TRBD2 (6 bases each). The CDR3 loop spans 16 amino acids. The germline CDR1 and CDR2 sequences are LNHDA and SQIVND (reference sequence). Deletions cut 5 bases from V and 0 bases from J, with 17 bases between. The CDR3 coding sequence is TGTGCCAGTAGTCCTTTCCAAGGGGGGAGCTCCTACGAGCAGTACTTC. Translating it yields CASSPFQGGSSYEQYF.

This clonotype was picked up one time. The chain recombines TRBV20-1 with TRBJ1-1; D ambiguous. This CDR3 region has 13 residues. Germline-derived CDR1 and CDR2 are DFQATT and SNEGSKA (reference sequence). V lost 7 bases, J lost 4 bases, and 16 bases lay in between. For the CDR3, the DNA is TGCAGTGTTAAGACGGGCTTGGGCACTGAAGCTTTCTTT. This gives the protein CSVKTGLGTEAFF.

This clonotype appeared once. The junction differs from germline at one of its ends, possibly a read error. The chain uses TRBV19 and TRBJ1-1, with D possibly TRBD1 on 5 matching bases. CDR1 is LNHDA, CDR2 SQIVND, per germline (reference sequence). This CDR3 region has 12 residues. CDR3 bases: TGTGCCAGTAGTATAGAGGGGACTGGAGCTTTCTTT. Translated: CASSIEGTGAFF.

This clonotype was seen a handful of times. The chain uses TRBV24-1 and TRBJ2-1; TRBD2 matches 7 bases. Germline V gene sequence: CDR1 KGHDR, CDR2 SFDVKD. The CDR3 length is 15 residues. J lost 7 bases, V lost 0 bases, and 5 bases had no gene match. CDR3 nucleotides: TGTGCCACCAGTGATTTGAAGGGAGGGGTGAATGAGCAGTTCTTC. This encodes CATSDLKGGVNEQFF.

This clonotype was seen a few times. The CDR3 DNA reads TGTGCCAGCAGCTTCACGGCCAGCTCCTACAATGAGCAGTTCTTC. Encoded protein: CASSFTASSYNEQFF. The rearrangement links TRBV7-9 to TRBJ2-1; D is ambiguous. The CDR3 length is 15 residues. The germline CDR1 and CDR2 sequences are SEHNR and FQNEAQ (reference sequence). The V end lost 3 bases, the J end lost 0 bases, and 9 bases lay between the germline ends. Using reference TRBV7-9 and TRBJ2-1 for the parts outside the CDR3, the full variable domain is DTGVSQNPRHKITKRGQNVTFRCDPISEHNRLYWYRQTLGQGPEFLTYFQNEAQLEKSRLLSDRFSAERPKGSFSTLEIQRTEQGDSAMYLCASSFTASSYNEQFFGPGTRLTVL.

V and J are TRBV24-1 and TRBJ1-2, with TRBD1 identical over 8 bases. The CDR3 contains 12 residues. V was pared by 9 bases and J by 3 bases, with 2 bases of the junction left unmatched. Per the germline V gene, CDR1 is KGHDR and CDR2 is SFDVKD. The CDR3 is CATQDRDYGYTF. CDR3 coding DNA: TGTGCCACCCAGGACAGGGACTATGGCTACACCTTC.

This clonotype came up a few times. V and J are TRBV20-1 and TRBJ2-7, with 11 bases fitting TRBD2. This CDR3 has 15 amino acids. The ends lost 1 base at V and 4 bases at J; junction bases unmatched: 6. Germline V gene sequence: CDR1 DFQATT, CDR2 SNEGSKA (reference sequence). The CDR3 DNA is TGCAGTGCTAGAGGGCTAGCGGGAGGTCAGTACGAGCAGTACTTC. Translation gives CSARGLAGGQYEQYF.

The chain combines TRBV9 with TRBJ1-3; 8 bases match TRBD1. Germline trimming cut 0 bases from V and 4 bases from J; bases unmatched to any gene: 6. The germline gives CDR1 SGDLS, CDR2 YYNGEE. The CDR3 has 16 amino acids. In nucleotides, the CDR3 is TGTGCCAGCAGCGTAGATACACAGGGGGACGGAAACACCATATATTTT. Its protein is CASSVDTQGDGNTIYF.

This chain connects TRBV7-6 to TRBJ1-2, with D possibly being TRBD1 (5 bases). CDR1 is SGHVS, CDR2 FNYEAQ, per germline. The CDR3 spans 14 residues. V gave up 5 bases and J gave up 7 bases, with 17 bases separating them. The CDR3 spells CASSPGPGSSGYTF. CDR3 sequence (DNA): TGTGCCAGCAGCCCTGGCCCAGGGAGTTCTGGCTACACCTTC.

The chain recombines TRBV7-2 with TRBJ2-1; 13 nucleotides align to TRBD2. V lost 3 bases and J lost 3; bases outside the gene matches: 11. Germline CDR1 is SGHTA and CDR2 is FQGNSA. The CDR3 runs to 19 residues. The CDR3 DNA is TGTGCCAGCAGCTTGGGAGGGGTTAGACTAGCGGGAGGCTACAATGAGCAGTTCTTC. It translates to CASSLGGVRLAGGYNEQFF.